What follows are 22 T cell receptor beta chains derived from one specimen sequenced in a study of cytomegalovirus exposure and HLA in healthy donors. PCR involved 60 Vbeta and 13 Jbeta primers. Libraries were prepared by immunoSEQ multiplex PCR; TCRdb keeps only in-frame clonotypes and omits some of them. Among 150,000 to 200,000 clones, 65% to 85% were seen once, and the ten largest hold 1.3%. The material sequenced was PBMCs. The receptors shown here come from a man aged 45-60 years in good health and CMV-seropositive.

This sequence joins TRBV28 and TRBJ1-1; maybe TRBD1 (5 bases). The germline V gene encodes CDR1 MDHEN and CDR2 SYDVKM. Trimming removed 1 base at V and 7 bases at J, with 13 bases between. There are 14 residues in the CDR3. CDR3 residues: CASSLSSRAIEAFF. The CDR3 nucleotides read TGTGCCAGCAGTTTATCCAGCAGGGCAATTGAAGCTTTCTTT. The full variable domain, with the rest looked up from reference TRBV28 and TRBJ1-1, is DVKVTQSSRYLVKRTGEKVFLECVQDMDHENMFWYRQDPGLGLRLIYFSYDVKMKEKGDIPEGYSVSREKKERFSLILESASTNQTSMYLCASSLSSRAIEAFFGQGTRLTVV.

The V call is TRBV5-4, the J call TRBJ2-1; TRBD2 is a possible D gene (5 bases). Germline V gives CDR1 SGHNT, CDR2 YYREEE (reference sequence). The CDR3 sequence is 13 residues long. V was shortened by 0 bases and J by 7 bases, with 8 bases between the two germline ends. CDR3 amino acids: CASSLVSGNEQFF. CDR3 DNA: TGTGCCAGCAGCTTGGTATCGGGAAATGAGCAGTTCTTC.

The CDR3 DNA reads TGTGCCAGCAGCCCTCGTGTGAACACCGGGGAGCTGTTTTTT. It encodes CASSPRVNTGELFF. The chain carries TRBV7-3 and TRBJ2-2; no clear D gene. The CDR3 length is 14 residues. V lost 5 bases, J lost 1 base, and 8 bases lay in between. The V gene's germline CDR1 is SGHTA and CDR2 FQGTGA. The variable domain in full, completed from reference TRBV7-3 and TRBJ2-2, reads GAGVSQTPSNKVTEKGKYVELRCDPISGHTALYWYRQSLGQGPEFLIYFQGTGAADDSGLPNDRFFAVRPEGSVSTLKIQRTERGDSAVYLCASSPRVNTGELFFGEGSRLTVL.

The chain combines TRBV29-1 with TRBJ2-3, with 12 bases that match TRBD1. The CDR3 covers 17 residues. The germline gives CDR1 SQVTM, CDR2 ANQGSEA. V lost 6 bases, J lost 5 bases, and 15 bases stayed unmatched. The CDR3 is CSVYPGQGARALDTQYF. The CDR3 nucleotides are TGCAGCGTGTACCCGGGACAGGGGGCGCGAGCACTAGATACGCAGTATTTT.

The rearrangement uses TRBV28 and TRBJ2-7; 15 nucleotides align to TRBD2. CDR1 and CDR2 (germline): MDHEN, SYDVKM. The V gene end was trimmed by 6 bases and the J gene end by 1 base; junction bases not matched to a gene: 10. The CDR3 consists of 18 residues. This CDR3 is CASRAHGTSGRRSYEQYF. CDR3 in DNA: TGTGCCAGCAGGGCTCACGGGACTAGCGGGAGGCGTTCCTACGAGCAGTACTTC.

This chain connects TRBV30 to TRBJ1-6; 11 bases map to TRBD1. Germline loops: CDR1 GTSNPN, CDR2 SVGIG (reference sequence). The CDR3 sequence is 16 residues long. Trimming took 4 bases from V and 6 from J; bases not matched to a gene: 8. The CDR3 DNA reads as TGTGCCTGGACCGCGGACAGGGGGCTTATTAATTCACCCCTCCACTTT. Its protein product is CAWTADRGLINSPLHF. The variable domain in full, completed from reference TRBV30 and TRBJ1-6, reads SQTIHQWPATLVQPVGSPLSLECTVEGTSNPNLYWYRQAAGRGLQLLFYSVGIGQISSEVPQNLSASRPQDRQFILSSKKLLLSDSGFYLCAWTADRGLINSPLHFGNGTRLTVT.

This sequence joins TRBV30 and TRBJ2-4; TRBD2 matches 8 bases. Germline CDR1 GTSNPN, CDR2 SVGIG (reference sequence). The CDR3 is 16 residues long. J lost 2 bases, V lost 2 bases, and 8 bases had no gene match. The CDR3 loop is CAWSLLTGGSKNIQYF. CDR3 nucleotides: TGTGCCTGGAGTCTCCTTACGGGGGGGTCCAAAAACATTCAGTACTTC.

Only one count was recorded for this clone. This sequence joins TRBV28 and TRBJ2-4; tentatively, D is TRBD1 (5 bases). Looked up from germline, CDR1 is MDHEN and CDR2 is SYDVKM. Trimming cost V 3 bases and J 7 bases, with 7 bases left between them. CDR3 size: 12 residues. The CDR3 region is CASSFHRNIQYF. The CDR3 DNA sequence: TGTGCCAGCAGTTTTCACAGGAACATTCAGTACTTC.

The chain joins TRBV19 to TRBJ1-1; 8 bases are a match to TRBD1. J was trimmed by 7 bases and V by 4 bases; bases with no gene match: 5. The CDR3 has 13 residues. Germline V lookup: CDR1 LNHDA, CDR2 SQIVND (reference sequence). The CDR3 nucleotides read TGTGCCAGTAGTACCAGGGGACAGGTTGAAGCTTTCTTT. The encoded protein is CASSTRGQVEAFF.

Turning to this clone: Different DNA sequences within this sample yield the same CDR3. The chain couples TRBV5-1 to TRBJ1-4; TRBD1 matches at 8 bases. The CDR3 sequence is 15 residues long. Germline V gene sequence: CDR1 SGHRS, CDR2 YFSETQ. Trimming took 0 bases from V and 6 from J; bases not matched to a gene: 4. DNA for the CDR3: TGCGCCAGCAGCTTGGCCGGGACAGGTGATGAAAAACTGTTTTTT. As protein: CASSLAGTGDEKLFF.

The J gene is TRBJ1-6, the V gene TRBV28; 8 bases are shared with TRBD1. The CDR3 has 15 residues. Germline CDR1 and CDR2: MDHEN and SYDVKM. V shed 5 bases, J shed 10 bases, and the junction held 10 bases outside the gene matches. The CDR3: CASSPSRGPGSPLHF. The CDR3 region has the DNA TGTGCCAGCAGTCCCTCCAGGGGGCCAGGGTCACCCCTCCACTTT.

About this clone itself: The junction departs from the called germline gene at one end, perhaps through a read error. This sequence joins TRBV7-7 and TRBJ2-7, with D perhaps TRBD2 (5 bases). The germline CDR1 and CDR2 sequences are SSHAT and FNYEAQ (reference sequence). The CDR3 contains 15 residues. This chain's CDR3 is CASIQVRAQTYEQYF. In DNA form, the CDR3 reads TGTGCTAGCATCCAGGTGCGGGCTCAAACCTACGAGCAGTACTTC. Filled out from reference TRBV7-7 and TRBJ2-7, the complete variable domain reads GAGVSQSPRYKVTKRGQDVTLRCDPISSHATLYWYQQALGQGPEFLTYFNYEAQPDKSGLPSDRFSAERPEGSISTLTIQRTEQRDSAMYRCASIQVRAQTYEQYFGPGTRLTVT.

The CDR3 is CASSLMGGRSGELFF. CDR3 nucleotides: TGTGCCAGCAGTTTAATGGGGGGGCGGTCCGGGGAGCTGTTTTTT. This chain connects TRBV27 to TRBJ2-2, with a possible D match to TRBD2 (7 bases). The CDR3 is 15 amino acids. The V end lost 2 bases, the J end lost 6 bases, and 13 bases lay between the germline ends. Germline CDR1 MNHEY, CDR2 SMNVEV (reference sequence).

The chain is built from TRBV9 and TRBJ2-3, with D perhaps TRBD1 (6 bases). The CDR3 covers 15 residues. Germline CDR1 reads SGDLS; CDR2 reads YYNGEE. Trimming left V 3 bases short and J 5 bases short, with 16 bases between. The CDR3 is CASSARDNKLDTQYF. CDR3 bases: TGTGCCAGCAGCGCTCGGGACAATAAGTTAGATACGCAGTATTTT.

This CDR3 reads CASSSTTGVAFF. As DNA, the CDR3 is TGTGCCAGCTCCTCCACGACAGGGGTGGCTTTCTTT. The rearrangement uses TRBV18 and TRBJ1-1; 8 nucleotides line up with TRBD1. Unmatched junction bases numbered 8, after V lost 6 bases and J lost 11 bases. The CDR3 totals 12 residues. Germline V lookup: CDR1 KGHSH, CDR2 LQKENI. The full variable domain, rest sourced from reference TRBV18 and TRBJ1-1, is NAGVMQNPRHLVRRRGQEARLRCSPMKGHSHVYWYRQLPEEGLKFMVYLQKENIIDESGMPKERFSAEFPKEGPSILRIQQVVRGDSAAYFCASSSTTGVAFFGQGTRLTVV.

The rearrangement uses TRBV14 and TRBJ2-3; 8 nucleotides agree with TRBD1. V shed 3 bases and J 8 bases; nucleotides not matched to a gene: 13. The CDR3 length is 16 residues. Germline-derived CDR1 and CDR2 are SGHDN and FVKESK. DNA for the CDR3: TGTGCCAGCAGCCAGGCCCAGGGGGCCCGAGGTCGTACGCAGTATTTT. It translates to CASSQAQGARGRTQYF.

V is TRBV28 and J is TRBJ1-2; 7 nucleotides match TRBD1. The CDR3 is 15 amino acids. The V gene's germline CDR1 is MDHEN and CDR2 SYDVKM. The ends lost 2 bases at V and 0 bases at J; junction bases unmatched: 3. CDR3 residues: CASSLMDRSNYGYTF. CDR3 coding DNA: TGTGCCAGCAGTTTAATGGACAGGTCTAACTATGGCTACACCTTC.

The rearrangement uses TRBV28 and TRBJ1-5, with D perhaps TRBD1 (5 bases). The V end lost 7 bases, the J end lost 3 bases, and 13 bases lay between the germline ends. This CDR3 region has 14 residues. Germline CDR1 MDHEN, CDR2 SYDVKM. The CDR3 here is CASTLGGFNQPQHF. The CDR3 nucleotides read TGTGCCAGCACCCTGGGGGGTTTCAATCAGCCCCAGCATTTT.

This sequence joins TRBV28 and TRBJ2-7; D is perhaps TRBD1 (5 bases). V was pared by 3 bases and J by 3 bases, with 15 bases between. Germline V CDR1 and CDR2: MDHEN, SYDVKM. The length of the CDR3 is 15 residues. As DNA, the CDR3 is TGTGCCAGCAGTTTCGGGCAGGGTCCCTACTACGAGCAGTACTTC. As protein: CASSFGQGPYYEQYF.

V is TRBV5-1 and J is TRBJ1-4, with TRBD1 as a possible D gene (6 bases). The ends were cut back, 2 bases at V and 4 bases at J, with 12 bases in the middle. CDR3 length equals 15 residues. From germline, CDR1 is SGHRS and CDR2 YFSETQ. DNA for the CDR3: TGCGCCAGCAGCTTCCTGACAGGAGATAATGAAAAACTGTTTTTT. This translates into CASSFLTGDNEKLFF.

This sequence joins TRBV10-3 and TRBJ2-7, with 10 positions matching TRBD1. CDR3 length: 14 residues. The J segment lost 4 bases and the V segment lost 10 bases, leaving 10 bases of the junction unmatched. Per germline, CDR1 ENHRY and CDR2 SYGVKD. The CDR3, as DNA: TGTGCCACTGGAAGCGGGACAGGGGCATACGAGCAGTACTTC. Amino acid sequence: CATGSGTGAYEQYF.

The gene calls are TRBV7-8 and TRBJ2-7; TRBD2 might be the D (5 bases). V was cut by 3 bases and J by 4 bases, with 7 bases left in between. Germline V CDR1 and CDR2: SGHVS, FQNEAQ. This CDR3 comprises 12 residues. CDR3 residues: CASSLRDYEQYF. CDR3 DNA: TGTGCCAGCAGCTTGAGGGATTACGAGCAGTACTTC.